These T cell receptor beta chains were read from a single sample in a study of T-cell reconstitution after alpha-beta-depleted transplantation in children. TCRdb re-called the PCR reads through MiXCR, storing one row per CDR3 protein. The data contain hundreds of thousands of distinct CDR3 sequences, under 15% of them singletons. Here the sequenced sample was PBMCs, taken before TCRalphabeta/CD19-depleted stem cell transplant. These receptors were taken from a girl aged 2-10 years with congenital amegakaryocytic thrombocytopenia, due to receive a stem cell transplant. The CDR3 runs from the conserved cysteine through the conserved F or W. A D gene is named only where the DNA matches it firmly. Some rows mark clone size as missing; the rest say once, few, many or name a class of expanded clone.

TGTGCCATCAGTGAGTCCTCAGGGTGGGATGAGCAGTTCTTC	CAISESSGWDEQFF	NA	TRBV10-3	few	TRBJ2-1
TGTGCCAGCAGCTCTCTAGGGGGGTACAATGAGCAGTTCTTC	CASSSLGGYNEQFF	NA	TRBV7-9	many	TRBJ2-1
TGCAGTGCTAGAGGGCCCGGTGCTAGTATCCTCACAGATACGCAGTATTTT	CSARGPGASILTDTQYF	NA	TRBV20-1	NA	TRBJ2-3
TGTGCCAGCAGTTTATCCTCTTGGCCAGGCGGGGAGCTGTTTTTT	CASSLSSWPGGELFF	NA	TRBV27	many	TRBJ2-2
TGTGCCAGCAGTCCGGGACAGATCGGGACCCAGTACTTC	CASSPGQIGTQYF	TRBD1	TRBV12-3/TRBV12-4	NA	TRBJ2-5
TGCAGTGCTACTACCGACAGGGGCTCAACTGAAGCTTTCTTT	CSATTDRGSTEAFF	TRBD1	TRBV20-1	many	TRBJ1-1
TGCAGTGCTACCGGGTGGTCAGATACGCAGTATTTT	CSATGWSDTQYF	NA	TRBV20-1	many	TRBJ2-3
TGTGCCACCAGTGATTTGGAGGGGGGGGTCACTGAAGCTTTCTTT	CATSDLEGGVTEAFF	NA	TRBV24-1	many	TRBJ1-1
TGTGCCAGCAGTTTAGGAGGGCATAATCAGCCCCAGCATTTT	CASSLGGHNQPQHF	NA	TRBV12-3/TRBV12-4	few	TRBJ1-5
TGTGCCAGCAGCCAAGGCTTTGACACTGAAGCTTTCTTT	CASSQGFDTEAFF	NA	TRBV3-1	few	TRBJ1-1
TGTGCCAGCAGTTTATTGACCCCATGGAATTCACCCCTCCACTTT	CASSLLTPWNSPLHF	NA	TRBV27	many	TRBJ1-6
TGTGCCAGCAGCCCTTCAGGGGGCGGGAATTACAATGAGCAGTTCTTC	CASSPSGGGNYNEQFF	TRBD1	TRBV7-8	many	TRBJ2-1
TGCAGTGCTGCGGGACTAGCGGGAGGGCGCTACGAGCAGTACTTC	CSAAGLAGGRYEQYF	TRBD2	TRBV20-1	NA	TRBJ2-7
TGTGCCAGCAGCCCGTCATCCCTGAACACTGAAGCTTTCTTT	CASSPSSLNTEAFF	NA	TRBV7-3	NA	TRBJ1-1
TGCGCCAGCAGCTTGGATGATAGCGGGAGGACAGATACGCAGTATTTT	CASSLDDSGRTDTQYF	TRBD2	TRBV5-1	many	TRBJ2-3
TGCGCCAGCAGCTTGGCCATAAAGGGGGCACTGAACACTGAAGCTTTCTTT	CASSLAIKGALNTEAFF	TRBD1	TRBV5-1	NA	TRBJ1-1
TGCGCCAGCAGCCCGGGGCTAGCGGGAGGGCCCGTCGGGGAGCTGTTTTTT	CASSPGLAGGPVGELFF	TRBD2	TRBV5-1	NA	TRBJ2-2